These 22 T cell receptor beta chains came from one sample sequenced in a study of shared clonotypes between healthy human individuals. Sequenced by immunoSEQ multiplex PCR; TCRdb stores in-frame clones only, minus some. This sample has about 1 million clones; about three quarters occur once, and the top ten carry 1.2% to 1.5%. Sequenced input: memory CD4+ T cells sorted from blood. The subset is: CD45RA-negative fraction. These receptors were obtained from a man aged 18 to 30 in good health.

V is TRBV9 and J is TRBJ2-7; possible D gene TRBD2, 6 bases. The CDR3 spans 15 residues. The V gene's germline CDR1 is SGDLS and CDR2 YYNGEE. Deletions cut 0 bases from V and 5 bases from J, with 15 bases between. CDR3 sequence: CASSVGTSLINEQYF. The CDR3 coding sequence is TGTGCCAGCAGCGTAGGAACTAGCCTAATCAACGAGCAGTACTTC.

The chain recombines TRBV30 with TRBJ2-1; maybe TRBD1 (5 bases). Trimming shortened V by 6 bases and J by 3 bases, and 12 bases separated the two germline ends. CDR1 is GTSNPN and CDR2 is SVGIG in the germline V gene (reference sequence). This CDR3 is 13 amino acids long. CDR3 nucleotide sequence: TGTGCCTGCCGGCAAGGGGTCTACAATGAGCAGTTCTTC. Its translation: CACRQGVYNEQFF.

The chain uses TRBV28 and TRBJ2-7; D possibly matches TRBD1 or TRBD2 (5 bases each). Germline-derived CDR1 and CDR2 are MDHEN and SYDVKM. V lost 2 bases and J 2 bases, leaving 19 bases between the germline ends. There are 17 residues in the CDR3. The CDR3 reads CASSLPLPVGRPYEQYF. As DNA, the CDR3 is TGTGCCAGCAGTTTACCCCTCCCCGTGGGACGACCCTACGAGCAGTACTTC. Using reference TRBV28 and TRBJ2-7 for the parts outside the CDR3, the full variable domain is DVKVTQSSRYLVKRTGEKVFLECVQDMDHENMFWYRQDPGLGLRLIYFSYDVKMKEKGDIPEGYSVSREKKERFSLILESASTNQTSMYLCASSLPLPVGRPYEQYFGPGTRLTVT.

The DNA of the CDR3 is TGTGCCAGCAGTGACTCGCCGGGGGGGGCAGATACGCAGTATTTT. Encoded protein: CASSDSPGGADTQYF. This chain joins TRBV6-4 and TRBJ2-3, with TRBD2 matching over 8 bases. Germline V lookup: CDR1 MRHNA, CDR2 SNTAGT. This CDR3 has 15 residues. Germline trimming cut 0 bases from V and 4 bases from J; bases unmatched to any gene: 3.

This chain joins TRBV2 and TRBJ1-2; the match to TRBD1 covers 12 bases. CDR1 SNHLY and CDR2 FYNNEI come from the germline V gene. This CDR3 is built from 15 residues. Unmatched junction bases numbered 5, after V lost 3 bases and J lost 6 bases. In DNA, the CDR3 is TGTGCCAGCAGTGAGAAGGGACAGGGGGCGGATGGCTACACCTTC. It is translated as CASSEKGQGADGYTF.

The chain has TRBV6-1 and TRBJ1-1; a weak D match, TRBD1 (5 bases). V was pared by 6 bases and J by 8 bases, with 19 bases between. Looked up from germline, CDR1 is MNHNS and CDR2 is SASEGT. CDR3 length: 14 amino acids. The CDR3 region has the DNA TGTGCCAGCAGCTCCGGGACCCAGCTCCGCGAAGCTTTCTTT. Encoded protein: CASSSGTQLREAFF.

Remarks on this clone: The same CDR3 is also encoded by other DNA sequences in this sample. The rearrangement joins TRBV19 to TRBJ2-7, with 12 bases that match TRBD1. CDR1 and CDR2 from the germline V gene are LNHDA and SQIVND (reference sequence). This CDR3 is 15 amino acids long. After removal of 1 base from V and 4 bases from J, the junction contained 2 bases not matched to a gene. The CDR3 DNA reads TGTGCCAGTAGTATAGGGGGACAGGGGGCTTACGAGCAGTACTTC. Encoded protein: CASSIGGQGAYEQYF.

This rearrangement joins TRBV7-2 to TRBJ2-1; D call uncertain. CDR1 is SGHTA and CDR2 is FQGNSA in the germline V gene. The CDR3 covers 11 residues. With 5 bases removed from V and 9 bases from J, the gap between germline ends came to 8 bases. The CDR3 nucleotides are TGTGCCAGCAGCATAAGGATTGAGCAGTTCTTC. Translation gives CASSIRIEQFF.

The rearrangement links TRBV7-8 to TRBJ1-2, with 8 bases that match TRBD1. The V gene's germline CDR1 is SGHVS and CDR2 FQNEAQ. V was clipped by 5 bases and J by 7 bases; unmatched bases: 9. The CDR3 is made up of 14 amino acids. CDR3: CASSQDRARSGYTF. CDR3 coding DNA: TGTGCCAGCAGCCAGGACAGGGCGCGGTCTGGCTACACCTTC.

This clone has ten or more counts. The chain employs TRBV10-3 and TRBJ2-3; D may correspond to TRBD1 or TRBD2 (5 bases each). The V gene's germline CDR1 is ENHRY and CDR2 SYGVKD. CDR3 length: 12 amino acids. Trimming cost V 6 bases and J 6 bases, with 10 bases left between them. CDR3 sequence: CAIRERGDTQYF. In DNA, the CDR3 is TGTGCCATCAGGGAGAGGGGTGATACGCAGTATTTT.

The J gene is TRBJ2-3, the V gene TRBV15, with D maybe TRBD1 (6 bases). Trimming shortened V by 3 bases and J by 4 bases, and 11 bases separated the two germline ends. The germline CDR1 and CDR2 sequences are LNHNV and YYDKDF (reference sequence). The CDR3 has 14 residues. The CDR3 DNA sequence: TGTGCCACCAGCAGGGACAGAGGTCCAGATACGCAGTATTTT. Its protein product is CATSRDRGPDTQYF. Variable domain in full (rest from reference TRBV15 and TRBJ2-3): DAMVIQNPRYQVTQFGKPVTLSCSQTLNHNVMYWYQQKSSQAPKLLFHYYDKDFNNEADTPDNFQSRRPNTSFCFLDIRSPGLGDTAMYLCATSRDRGPDTQYFGPGTRLTVL.

The chain combines TRBV6-6 with TRBJ2-1; 14 nucleotides match TRBD2. J lost 7 bases, V lost 5 bases, and 4 bases had no gene match. Germline CDR1 MNHNY, CDR2 SVGAGI (reference sequence). The CDR3 is 15 residues long. The CDR3, as DNA: TGTGCCAGCAGTCGGACTAGCGGGAGGTTTAATGAGCAGTTCTTC. Its protein is CASSRTSGRFNEQFF.

This clone was seen at least ten times. This sequence joins TRBV18 and TRBJ2-7, with TRBD2 identical over 7 bases. The V segment lost 3 bases and the J segment 0 bases; nucleotides outside the gene matches: 5. The germline V gene encodes CDR1 KGHSH and CDR2 LQKENI. CDR3 size: 15 residues. The CDR3: CASSPAGVISYEQYF. Here the CDR3 DNA reads TGTGCCAGCTCACCCGCGGGGGTGATCTCCTACGAGCAGTACTTC.

The chain uses TRBV5-1 and TRBJ2-1; 9 bases agree with TRBD1. The CDR3 is made up of 15 amino acids. The V gene's germline CDR1 is SGHRS and CDR2 YFSETQ. Trimming took 2 bases from V and 7 from J; bases not matched to a gene: 7. CDR3 bases: TGCGCCAGCAGCTTCAATGGGGGACAGGGAAATGAGCAGTTCTTC. Translated: CASSFNGGQGNEQFF.

The chain uses TRBV30 and TRBJ2-6; D may be TRBD2 (5 bases). Germline-derived CDR1 and CDR2 are GTSNPN and SVGIG (reference sequence). Trimming took 8 bases from V and 2 from J, leaving 16 bases between them. This CDR3 is 15 amino acids long. Here the CDR3 DNA reads TGTGCCGCGGGCCCTGCACCCCCTGGGGCCAACGTCCTGACTTTC. Amino acids: CAAGPAPPGANVLTF.

This chain connects TRBV6-5 to TRBJ1-4; weak D call: TRBD1 (6 bases). The CDR3 contains 14 residues. Trimming cost V 5 bases and J 7 bases, with 14 bases left between them. Germline CDR1 reads MNHEY; CDR2 reads SVGAGI. CDR3 sequence (DNA): TGTGCCAGCAGTAATCAGGGGTTGGGTGAAAAACTGTTTTTT. Its protein product is CASSNQGLGEKLFF.

The chain couples TRBV5-1 to TRBJ2-5; 12 bases agree with TRBD2. J was trimmed by 5 bases and V by 4 bases; bases with no gene match: 6. This CDR3 region has 15 residues. The germline V gene encodes CDR1 SGHRS and CDR2 YFSETQ. CDR3 loop: CASSVPSGGGETQYF. The CDR3 nucleotides read TGCGCCAGCAGCGTCCCTAGCGGGGGGGGCGAGACCCAGTACTTC.

The chain uses TRBV19 and TRBJ2-3; D is undetermined. V lost 1 base and J lost 1, with 9 bases in between. Germline CDR1 reads LNHDA; CDR2 reads SQIVND (reference sequence). The CDR3 runs 15 residues. CDR3 protein: CASSIVNLGTDTQYF. As DNA, the CDR3 is TGTGCCAGTAGTATAGTGAACCTAGGCACAGATACGCAGTATTTT.

The chain is built from TRBV6-5 and TRBJ2-5; either TRBD1 or TRBD2 may supply D (5 bases each). The J call is in doubt because the DNA end fits TRBJ2-7 better. Germline values: CDR1 MNHEY, CDR2 SVGAGI. The CDR3 spans 12 residues. The CDR3 loop reads CASSGGTYEQYF. As DNA, the CDR3 is TGTGCCAGCAGTGGGGGAACCTACGAGCAGTACTTC.

The chain joins TRBV6-6 to TRBJ1-2; a possible D gene is TRBD1 (6 bases). The CDR3 covers 14 residues. V was cut by 5 bases and J by 2 bases, with 12 bases left in between. Germline CDR1 and CDR2: MNHNY and SVGAGI (reference sequence). The CDR3, as DNA: TGTGCCAGCAGTCTTTTAACAGGGAACTATGGCTACACCTTC. It encodes CASSLLTGNYGYTF.

This rearrangement joins TRBV5-8 to TRBJ2-3; a weak D match, TRBD1 (6 bases). The CDR3 has 16 residues. Germline CDR1 SGHTS, CDR2 YDEGEE. The germline V and J ends were trimmed by 2 bases and 3 bases, with 16 bases remaining between them. The CDR3 here is CASSFIRGTGTDTQYF. DNA for the CDR3: TGTGCCAGCAGCTTTATTAGGGGGACGGGGACAGATACGCAGTATTTT.

Points on this clone: Other nucleotide sequences from this sample produce the same CDR3. This chain joins TRBV7-9 and TRBJ2-3; the D gene is possibly TRBD2 (5 bases). Looked up from germline, CDR1 is SEHNR and CDR2 is FQNEAQ (reference sequence). Trimming left V 5 bases short and J 0 bases short, with 12 bases between. The CDR3 is 15 amino acids. DNA of the CDR3: TGTGCCAGCAGCCTGAGCGGAGTCAGCACAGATACGCAGTATTTT. Amino acid sequence: CASSLSGVSTDTQYF.